A single T cell receptor beta chain is shown here with its context. This sample was included in a study of CD8 T cells in Susac syndrome. Roughly 0.45 to 1 ug RNA was reverse transcribed with random hexamers. The TCR beta CDR3 was amplified by immunoSEQ multiplex PCR across 54 Vbeta, 13 Jbeta. Each CDR3 protein is one row after TCRdb ran MiXCR on the immunoSEQ multiplex PCR reads. Of over 300,000 distinct CDR3 sequences listed, 92% are singletons. Patients with stable or active relapsing-remitting disease, all of them treatment-naive, made up the multiple sclerosis controls. This clonotype was sampled from a human donor with multiple sclerosis. The specimen was CD4+ T cells from PBMCs.

In nucleotides, the CDR3 is TGCGCCAGCAGCCAAGACAGGGGAATCGAGCAGTACTTC. Amino acids: CASSQDRGIEQYF. The V gene is TRBV4-3, the J gene TRBJ2-7, with a possible D match to TRBD1 (6 bases). Germline V gene data show CDR1 as LGHNA and CDR2 as YSLEER. V shed 0 bases and J shed 6 bases, with 9 bases lying between them. The CDR3 is made up of 13 amino acids.